The clone carrying this TCR beta chain was recorded a few times. MiXCR was run by TCRdb on the RT-PCR reads, yielding one entry per CDR3 protein. The table includes about 960,000 distinct CDR3 sequences, about a sixth detected once. Trimming pared 4 bases from V and 7 bases from J, leaving 17 bases between. Germline V gives CDR1 SEHNR, CDR2 FQNEAQ (reference sequence). CDR3 length equals 15 residues. This sample was taken from a study of patients and donors after allogeneic stem cell transplantation. The receptor's source is a human donor who was either an allogeneic HSCT recipient or a stem cell or donor lymphocyte infusion donor (not recorded which). It is not recorded whose cells these are; they may come from a transplant donor. This chain links TRBV7-9 with TRBJ1-3; a weak D match, TRBD1 (5 bases). The sequenced sample consisted of blood, either unsorted or a sorted T cell fraction (not recorded which). The CDR3 protein is CASSSIRDGRNTIYF. The CDR3 bases are TGTGCCAGCAGCTCAATCCGGGACGGTAGGAACACCATATATTTT.